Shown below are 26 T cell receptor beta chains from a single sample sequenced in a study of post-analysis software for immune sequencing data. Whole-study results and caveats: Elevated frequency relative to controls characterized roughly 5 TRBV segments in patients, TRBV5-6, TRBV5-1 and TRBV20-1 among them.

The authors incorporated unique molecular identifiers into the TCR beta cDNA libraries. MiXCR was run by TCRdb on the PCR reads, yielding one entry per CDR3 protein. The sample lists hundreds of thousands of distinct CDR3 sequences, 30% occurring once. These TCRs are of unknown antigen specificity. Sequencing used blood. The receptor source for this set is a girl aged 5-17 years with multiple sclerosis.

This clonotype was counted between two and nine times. In DNA, the CDR3 is TGCGCCAGCAGCTCGGAGCGGGGGGGCATCAATGAGCAGTTCTTC. Translation: CASSSERGGINEQFF. This rearrangement joins TRBV5-1 to TRBJ2-1, with 10 bases that match TRBD2. The CDR3 sequence is 15 residues long. V lost 3 bases and J lost 6; bases outside the gene matches: 6. CDR1 and CDR2 (germline): SGHRS, YFSETQ. The variable domain in full, with the rest retrieved from reference TRBV5-1 and TRBJ2-1, is KAGVTQTPRYLIKTRGQQVTLSCSPISGHRSVSWYQQTPGQGLQFLFEYFSETQRNKGNFPGRFSGRQFSNSRSEMNVSTLELGDSALYLCASSSERGGINEQFFGPGTRLTVL.

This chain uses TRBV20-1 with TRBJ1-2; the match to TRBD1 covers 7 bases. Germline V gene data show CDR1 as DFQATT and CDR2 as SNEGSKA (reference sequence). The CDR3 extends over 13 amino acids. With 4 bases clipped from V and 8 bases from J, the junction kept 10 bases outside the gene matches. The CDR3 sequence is CSATDRAGMGYTF. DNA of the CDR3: TGCAGTGCTACAGACAGGGCCGGGATGGGCTACACCTTC.

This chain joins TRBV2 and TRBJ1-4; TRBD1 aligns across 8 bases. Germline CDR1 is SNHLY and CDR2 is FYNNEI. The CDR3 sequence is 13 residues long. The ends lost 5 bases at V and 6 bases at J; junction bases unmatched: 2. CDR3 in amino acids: CASSIQGDEKLFF. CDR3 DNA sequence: TGTGCCAGCAGTATACAGGGGGATGAAAAACTGTTTTTT.

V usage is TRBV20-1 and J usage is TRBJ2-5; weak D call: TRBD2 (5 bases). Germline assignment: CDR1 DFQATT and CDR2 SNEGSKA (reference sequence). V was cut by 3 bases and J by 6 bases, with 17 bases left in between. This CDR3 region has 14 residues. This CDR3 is CSARDVTSGKTQYF. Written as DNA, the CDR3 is TGCAGTGCTAGGGACGTGACCTCCGGGAAGACCCAGTACTTC.

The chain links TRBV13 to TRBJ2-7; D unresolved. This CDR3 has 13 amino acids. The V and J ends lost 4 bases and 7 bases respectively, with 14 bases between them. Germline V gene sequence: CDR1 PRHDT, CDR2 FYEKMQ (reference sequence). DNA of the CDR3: TGTGCCAGCAGCTCCTTCCGGACCAGTGAGCAGTACTTC. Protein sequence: CASSSFRTSEQYF.

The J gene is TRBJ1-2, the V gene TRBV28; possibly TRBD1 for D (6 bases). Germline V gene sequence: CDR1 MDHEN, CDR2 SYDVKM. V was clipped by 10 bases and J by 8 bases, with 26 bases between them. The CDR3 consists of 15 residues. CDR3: CAITKKGVSVEGYTF. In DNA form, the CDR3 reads TGTGCCATAACAAAAAAGGGGGTTTCAGTGGAAGGCTACACCTTC.

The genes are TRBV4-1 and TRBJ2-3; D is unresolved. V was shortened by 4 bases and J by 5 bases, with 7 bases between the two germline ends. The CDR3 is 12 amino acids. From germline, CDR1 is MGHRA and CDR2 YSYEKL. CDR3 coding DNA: TGCGCCAGCAGCCCGGGCCGAGATACGCAGTATTTT. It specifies CASSPGRDTQYF.

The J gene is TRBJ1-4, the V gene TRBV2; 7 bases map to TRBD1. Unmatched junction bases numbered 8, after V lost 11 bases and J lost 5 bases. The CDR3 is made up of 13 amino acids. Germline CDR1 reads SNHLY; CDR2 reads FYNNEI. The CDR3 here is CACSRDRNEKLFF. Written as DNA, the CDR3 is TGTGCCTGCTCCCGGGACAGAAATGAAAAACTGTTTTTT.

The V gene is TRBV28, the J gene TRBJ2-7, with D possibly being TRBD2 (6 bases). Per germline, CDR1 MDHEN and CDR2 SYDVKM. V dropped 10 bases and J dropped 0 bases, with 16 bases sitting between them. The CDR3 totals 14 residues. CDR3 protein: CAITPGDSSYEQYF. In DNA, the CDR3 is TGTGCCATCACCCCGGGGGACTCCTCCTACGAGCAGTACTTC.

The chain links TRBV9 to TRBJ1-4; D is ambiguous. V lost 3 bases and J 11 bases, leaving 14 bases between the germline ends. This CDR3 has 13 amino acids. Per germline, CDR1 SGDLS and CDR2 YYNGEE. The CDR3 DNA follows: TGTGCCAGCAGCGCTACCCCGGCCAACAAACTGTTTTTT. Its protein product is CASSATPANKLFF.

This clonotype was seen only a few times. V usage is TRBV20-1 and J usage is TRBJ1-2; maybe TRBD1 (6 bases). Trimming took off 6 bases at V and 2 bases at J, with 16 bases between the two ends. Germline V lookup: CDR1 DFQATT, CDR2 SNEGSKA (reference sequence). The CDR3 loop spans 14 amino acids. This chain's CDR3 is CSAHGGGTNYGYTF. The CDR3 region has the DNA TGCAGTGCCCACGGAGGGGGGACCAACTATGGCTACACCTTC.

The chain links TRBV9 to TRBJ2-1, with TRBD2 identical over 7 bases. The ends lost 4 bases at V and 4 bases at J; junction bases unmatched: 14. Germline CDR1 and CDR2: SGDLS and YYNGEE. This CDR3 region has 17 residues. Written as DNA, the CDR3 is TGTGCCAGCAGCATGAATCCGACTAGCAGACTTTACAATGAGCAGTTCTTC. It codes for CASSMNPTSRLYNEQFF. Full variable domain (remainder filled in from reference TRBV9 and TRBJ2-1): DSGVTQTPKHLITATGQRVTLRCSPRSGDLSVYWYQQSLDQGLQFLIQYYNGEERAKGNILERFSAQQFPDLHSELNLSSLELGDSALYFCASSMNPTSRLYNEQFFGPGTRLTVL.

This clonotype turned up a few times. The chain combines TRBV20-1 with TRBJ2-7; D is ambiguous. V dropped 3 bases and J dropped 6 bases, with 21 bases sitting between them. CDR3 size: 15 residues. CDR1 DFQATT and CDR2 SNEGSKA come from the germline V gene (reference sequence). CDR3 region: CSASLWVESLSEQYF. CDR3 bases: TGCAGTGCTAGTCTTTGGGTGGAATCCCTCTCCGAGCAGTACTTC.

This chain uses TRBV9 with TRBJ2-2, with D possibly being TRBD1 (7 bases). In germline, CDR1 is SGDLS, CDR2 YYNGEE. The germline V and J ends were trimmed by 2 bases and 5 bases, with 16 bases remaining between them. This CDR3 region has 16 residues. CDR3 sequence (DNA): TGTGCCAGCAGCGTTTACAGGGGCGCGGGGACCGGGGAGCTGTTTTTT. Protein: CASSVYRGAGTGELFF.

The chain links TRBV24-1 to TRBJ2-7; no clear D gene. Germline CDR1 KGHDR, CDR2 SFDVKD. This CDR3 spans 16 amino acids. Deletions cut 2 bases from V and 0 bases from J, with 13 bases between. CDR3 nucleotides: TGTGCCACCAGTGATTCCCTCGACTCTTCCTCCTACGAGCAGTACTTC. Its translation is CATSDSLDSSSYEQYF.

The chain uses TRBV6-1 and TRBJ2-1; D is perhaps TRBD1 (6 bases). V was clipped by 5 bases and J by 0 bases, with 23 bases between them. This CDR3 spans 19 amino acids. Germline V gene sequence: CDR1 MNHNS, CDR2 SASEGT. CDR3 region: CASSQLTHLRGSSYNEQFF. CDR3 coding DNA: TGTGCCAGCAGTCAACTCACACATTTGAGGGGGAGCTCCTACAATGAGCAGTTCTTC.

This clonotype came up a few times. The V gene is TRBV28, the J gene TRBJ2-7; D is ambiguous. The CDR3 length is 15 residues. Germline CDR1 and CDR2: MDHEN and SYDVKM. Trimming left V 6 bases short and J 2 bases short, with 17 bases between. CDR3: CASSPLIADAYEQYF. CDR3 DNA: TGTGCCAGCAGCCCTCTGATAGCTGACGCCTACGAGCAGTACTTC.

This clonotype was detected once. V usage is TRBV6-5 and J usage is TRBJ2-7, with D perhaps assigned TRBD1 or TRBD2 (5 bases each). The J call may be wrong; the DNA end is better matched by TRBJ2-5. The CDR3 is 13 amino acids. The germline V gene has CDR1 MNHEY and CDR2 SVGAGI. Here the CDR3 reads CASRRGVPETQYF. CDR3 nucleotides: TGTGCCAGCAGGCGAGGGGTCCCGGAGACCCAGTACTTC.

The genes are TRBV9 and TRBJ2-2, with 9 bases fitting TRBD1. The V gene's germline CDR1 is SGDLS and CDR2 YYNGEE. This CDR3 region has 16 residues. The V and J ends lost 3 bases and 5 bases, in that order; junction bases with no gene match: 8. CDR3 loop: CASSALTGGGTGELFF. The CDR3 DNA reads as TGTGCCAGCAGCGCCCTGACAGGGGGAGGGACCGGGGAGCTGTTTTTT.

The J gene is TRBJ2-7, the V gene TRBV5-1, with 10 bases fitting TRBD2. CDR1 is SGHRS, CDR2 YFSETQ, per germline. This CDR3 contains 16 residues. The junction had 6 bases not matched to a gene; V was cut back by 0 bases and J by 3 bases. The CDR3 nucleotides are TGCGCCAGCAGCTTGGGTGGGACTAGCGTGATCTACGAGCAGTACTTC. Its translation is CASSLGGTSVIYEQYF.

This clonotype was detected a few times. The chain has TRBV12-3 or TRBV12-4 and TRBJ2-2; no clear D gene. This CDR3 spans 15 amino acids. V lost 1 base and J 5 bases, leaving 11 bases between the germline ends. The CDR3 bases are TGTGCCAGCAGTTTAGTGCCAGAGAAAACCGGGGAGCTGTTTTTT. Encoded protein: CASSLVPEKTGELFF.

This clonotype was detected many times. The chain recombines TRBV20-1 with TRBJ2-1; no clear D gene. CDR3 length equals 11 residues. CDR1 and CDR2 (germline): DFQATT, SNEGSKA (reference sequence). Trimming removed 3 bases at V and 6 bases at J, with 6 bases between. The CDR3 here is CSASPANEQFF. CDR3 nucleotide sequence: TGCAGTGCTAGTCCGGCCAATGAGCAGTTCTTC.

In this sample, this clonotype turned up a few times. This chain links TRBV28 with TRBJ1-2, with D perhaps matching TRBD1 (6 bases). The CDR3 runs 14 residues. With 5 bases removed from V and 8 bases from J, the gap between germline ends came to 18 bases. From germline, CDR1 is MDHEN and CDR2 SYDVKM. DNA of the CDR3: TGTGCCAGCAGTCTAAGGGCCCAGGGGTCGGGCTACACCTTC. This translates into CASSLRAQGSGYTF.

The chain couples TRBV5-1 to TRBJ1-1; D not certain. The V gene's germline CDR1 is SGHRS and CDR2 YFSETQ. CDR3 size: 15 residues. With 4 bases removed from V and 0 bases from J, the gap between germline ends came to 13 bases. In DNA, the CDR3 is TGCGCCAGCAGCAGGACTGGCCCCCTGAACACTGAAGCTTTCTTT. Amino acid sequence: CASSRTGPLNTEAFF. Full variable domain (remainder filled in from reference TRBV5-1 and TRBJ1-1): KAGVTQTPRYLIKTRGQQVTLSCSPISGHRSVSWYQQTPGQGLQFLFEYFSETQRNKGNFPGRFSGRQFSNSRSEMNVSTLELGDSALYLCASSRTGPLNTEAFFGQGTRLTVV.

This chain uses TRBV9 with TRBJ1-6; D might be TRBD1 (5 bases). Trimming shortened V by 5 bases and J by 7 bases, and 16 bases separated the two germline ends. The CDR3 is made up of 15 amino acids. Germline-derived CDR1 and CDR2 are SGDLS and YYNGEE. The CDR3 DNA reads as TGTGCCAGCAGTGCGGCCGGGACGGAAAATTCACCCCTCCACTTT. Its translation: CASSAAGTENSPLHF. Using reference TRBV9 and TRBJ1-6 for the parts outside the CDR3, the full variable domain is DSGVTQTPKHLITATGQRVTLRCSPRSGDLSVYWYQQSLDQGLQFLIQYYNGEERAKGNILERFSAQQFPDLHSELNLSSLELGDSALYFCASSAAGTENSPLHFGNGTRLTVT.

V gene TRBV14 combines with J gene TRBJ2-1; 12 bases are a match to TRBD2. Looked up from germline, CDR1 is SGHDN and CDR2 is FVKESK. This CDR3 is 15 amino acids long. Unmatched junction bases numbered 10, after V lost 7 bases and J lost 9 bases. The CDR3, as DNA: TGTGCCAGCAACCGCCGGGCTAGCGGGAGGGTTGAGCAGTTCTTC. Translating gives CASNRRASGRVEQFF. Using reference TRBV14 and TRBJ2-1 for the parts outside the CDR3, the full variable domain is EAGVTQFPSHSVIEKGQTVTLRCDPISGHDNLYWYRRVMGKEIKFLLHFVKESKQDESGMPNNRFLAERTGGTYSTLKVQPAELEDSGVYFCASNRRASGRVEQFFGPGTRLTVL.